This TCR beta chain was recovered during a study of beta chain features in type 1 diabetes. The investigators reverse transcribed all of the isolated RNA, so they sequenced expressed TCRB transcripts. The data were produced by immunoSEQ multiplex PCR, yet TCRdb's version contains in-frame clones alone and is incomplete. This table holds approximately 150,000 clones, around 13% found once. This clone appeared a few times. What it recognizes is unknown. Per donor, one heparinised blood draw averaged approximately 120 mL. General study findings and limits: When Type 1 diabetes patients were examined, their TCRB CDR3s proved moderately but significantly shorter in all four CD4+ subsets.

V lost 2 bases to trimming and J lost 7 bases; unmatched junction nucleotides: 19. Germline V gene lookup returns CDR1 LGHNA and CDR2 YSLEER. The CDR3 runs 19 residues. The specimen sequenced was central memory CD4+ T cells from blood. This rearrangement joins TRBV4-3 to TRBJ2-2; 7 bases agree with TRBD1. The sequence came from a man aged 18 to 30 with type 1 diabetes. The CDR3 DNA reads TGCGCCAGCAGCCAACCAGCTTTGAGGTTCCAGGGGGATGGCGGGGAGCTGTTTTTT. It yields the protein CASSQPALRFQGDGGELFF.